A selection of T cell receptor beta chains follows, all from one sample in a study of shared clonotypes between healthy human individuals. Profiled with immunoSEQ multiplex PCR; TCRdb holds only in-frame clones, not every one. The repertoire holds approximately 940,000 clones, with less than 85% as singletons. The sequencing input was memory CD4+ T cells sorted from blood. Every receptor here comes from a man aged 18 to 29 in good health. CDR3s include the opening cysteine and the closing phenylalanine or tryptophan. The D gene is left open where the match is weak. Only some rows state a clone size, as once, few, many or a class for expanded clones.

cdr3_length	v_call	clone_size	j_call	d_call	cdr3_aa	cdr3_nt
14	TRBV28	.	TRBJ2-5	.	CASKRAQYQETQYF	TGTGCCAGCAAAAGGGCACAGTACCAAGAGACCCAGTACTTC
17	TRBV5-1	once	TRBJ2-1	TRBD2	CASSLTLAGGSSREQFF	TGCGCCAGCAGCTTAACGCTAGCGGGGGGAAGTTCACGTGAGCAGTTCTTC
12	TRBV19	.	TRBJ1-2	.	CASNPGDYGYTF	TGTGCCAGTAACCCGGGAGACTATGGCTACACCTTC
16	TRBV4-1	.	TRBJ2-5	TRBD2	CASSQEIGRAEETQYF	TGCGCCAGCAGCCAAGAAATCGGGAGGGCCGAAGAGACCCAGTACTTC
16	TRBV6-5	.	TRBJ1-6	TRBD1	CASSYSWDRGNSPLHF	TGTGCCAGCAGTTACTCCTGGGACAGGGGTAATTCACCCCTCCACTTT
15	TRBV7-2	.	TRBJ2-7	.	CASSLVQGASYEQYF	TGTGCCAGCAGCTTAGTGCAGGGAGCCTCCTACGAGCAGTACTTC
13	TRBV30	few	TRBJ2-7	TRBD2	CAWSGAGEYEQYF	TGTGCCTGGAGTGGCGCGGGGGAGTACGAGCAGTACTTC
13	TRBV6-5	.	TRBJ2-3	.	CASTRARTDTQYF	TGTGCCAGCACGCGGGCACGCACAGATACGCAGTATTTT
15	TRBV4-1	few	TRBJ2-3	.	CASSQGGDTPDTQYF	TGCGCCAGCAGCCAGGGAGGCGATACTCCAGATACGCAGTATTTT
14	TRBV28	.	TRBJ1-2	.	CASSVGGYIYGYTF	TGTGCCAGCAGCGTGGGGGGGTACATCTATGGCTACACCTTC
14	TRBV5-1	.	TRBJ1-4	TRBD1	CASSSDRGNEKLFF	TGCGCCAGCAGTTCCGACAGGGGTAATGAAAAACTGTTTTTT
15	TRBV6-1	.	TRBJ2-3	TRBD2	CASRPLAGSTDTQYF	TGTGCCAGCAGGCCCCTAGCGGGTAGCACAGATACGCAGTATTTT
15	TRBV10-3	.	TRBJ2-3	.	CAISGGRGHTDTQYF	TGTGCCATCAGCGGGGGTAGGGGGCACACAGATACGCAGTATTTT
16	TRBV2	.	TRBJ2-2	.	CASSEAGALNTGELFF	TGTGCCAGCAGTGAAGCGGGGGCGCTGAACACCGGGGAGCTGTTTTTT
15	TRBV2	.	TRBJ2-3	TRBD2	CASRASGTAVHTQYF	TGTGCCAGCAGAGCTAGCGGAACCGCCGTCCATACGCAGTATTTT
13	TRBV2	.	TRBJ1-2	.	CASSESAGYGYTF	TGTGCCAGCAGTGAGTCGGCGGGCTATGGCTACACCTTC
16	TRBV5-1	.	TRBJ2-2	.	CASSLAGQRNTGELFF	TGCGCCAGCAGCTTGGCTGGTCAGAGGAACACCGGGGAGCTGTTTTTT
17	TRBV25-1	few	TRBJ1-4	TRBD1	CASSDPQGTGFNEKLFF	TGTGCCAGCAGTGACCCCCAAGGGACAGGGTTTAATGAAAAACTGTTTTTT
13	TRBV30	.	TRBJ2-1	.	CAWSFSTGGEQFF	TGTGCCTGGAGTTTTTCGACAGGAGGTGAGCAGTTCTTC
13	TRBV29-1	.	TRBJ2-4	TRBD1	CSVDSGTANIQYF	TGCAGCGTTGACTCCGGGACAGCAAACATTCAGTACTTC
15	TRBV2	.	TRBJ1-5	TRBD1	CASSEGGTGRQPQHF	TGTGCCAGCAGTGAAGGGGGGACAGGAAGGCAGCCCCAGCATTTT
15	TRBV7-2	.	TRBJ2-7	.	CASSFPGGGPYEQYF	TGTGCCAGCAGCTTCCCAGGGGGGGGCCCCTACGAGCAGTACTTC
13	TRBV28	.	TRBJ1-2	.	CASKEGRFDGYTF	TGTGCCAGCAAGGAGGGAAGGTTCGATGGCTACACCTTC
15	TRBV9	.	TRBJ1-6	TRBD1	CASSAGTGKNSPLHF	TGTGCCAGCAGCGCCGGGACAGGTAAAAATTCACCCCTCCACTTT
15	TRBV21-1	.	TRBJ2-7	.	CASSKVPSVPYEQYF	TGTGCCAGCAGCAAAGTCCCTAGCGTCCCCTACGAGCAGTACTTC
16	TRBV5-5	once	TRBJ1-6	TRBD1	CASSLLGDSHGSPLHF	TGTGCCAGCAGCTTGTTAGGGGACAGCCACGGGTCACCCCTCCACTTT
10	TRBV29-1	few	TRBJ1-2	.	CSAGSGAHTF	TGCAGCGCCGGGTCGGGGGCGCACACCTTC
14	TRBV19	few	TRBJ1-5	.	CASRPGRVRQPQHF	TGTGCCAGTAGGCCGGGCAGGGTCCGACAGCCCCAGCATTTT
17	TRBV7-2	.	TRBJ2-2	.	CASSLRGFGADTGELFF	TGTGCCAGCAGCTTACGGGGCTTTGGAGCTGACACCGGGGAGCTGTTTTTT
14	TRBV27	.	TRBJ1-2	.	CASSRQGSKGGYTF	TGTGCCAGCAGTCGGCAGGGGAGTAAGGGTGGCTACACCTTC
19	TRBV28	.	TRBJ1-5	.	CASTLSSSSGGRRNQPQHF	TGTGCCAGCACCTTATCTTCCTCATCGGGAGGGAGGCGCAATCAGCCCCAGCATTTT
15	TRBV2	.	TRBJ2-6	.	CASSRQLAGANVLTF	TGTGCCAGCAGCCGACAGCTCGCTGGGGCCAACGTCCTGACTTTC
14	TRBV2	.	TRBJ1-5	.	CASRMQGTNQPQHF	TGTGCCAGCAGGATGCAGGGAACCAATCAGCCCCAGCATTTT
15	TRBV15	many	TRBJ1-3	.	CATSRGTVAGNTIYF	TGTGCCACCAGCAGAGGGACAGTGGCTGGAAACACCATATATTTT
15	TRBV15	.	TRBJ2-7	.	CATSSPQGLFVEQYF	TGTGCCACCAGCAGCCCACAGGGTCTCTTCGTCGAGCAGTACTTC
13	TRBV6-5	.	TRBJ2-3	.	CASSESGGDTQYF	TGTGCCAGCAGTGAGTCCGGGGGCGATACGCAGTATTTT
13	TRBV6-5	.	TRBJ2-7	.	CASSSGSRNEQYF	TGTGCCAGCAGTTCGGGCAGTAGGAACGAGCAGTACTTC
19	TRBV4-1	.	TRBJ2-3	TRBD2	CASSQDSGLAFQTGDTQYF	TGCGCCAGCAGCCAAGATTCAGGACTAGCTTTTCAGACCGGGGATACGCAGTATTTT
16	TRBV10-3	.	TRBJ2-2	TRBD2	CAISDASGSATGELFF	TGTGCCATCAGTGACGCTAGCGGGAGTGCCACCGGGGAGCTGTTTTTT
14	TRBV30	.	TRBJ1-1	.	CAWRQLPMNTEAFF	TGTGCCTGGAGACAGCTCCCCATGAACACTGAAGCTTTCTTT
15	TRBV5-1	few	TRBJ1-6	.	CASSLVAGINSPLHF	TGCGCCAGCAGCTTGGTGGCGGGGATCAATTCACCCCTCCACTTT
16	TRBV9	.	TRBJ2-3	.	CASSVALTKRGDTQYF	TGTGCCAGCAGCGTAGCCCTAACCAAAAGGGGGGATACGCAGTATTTT